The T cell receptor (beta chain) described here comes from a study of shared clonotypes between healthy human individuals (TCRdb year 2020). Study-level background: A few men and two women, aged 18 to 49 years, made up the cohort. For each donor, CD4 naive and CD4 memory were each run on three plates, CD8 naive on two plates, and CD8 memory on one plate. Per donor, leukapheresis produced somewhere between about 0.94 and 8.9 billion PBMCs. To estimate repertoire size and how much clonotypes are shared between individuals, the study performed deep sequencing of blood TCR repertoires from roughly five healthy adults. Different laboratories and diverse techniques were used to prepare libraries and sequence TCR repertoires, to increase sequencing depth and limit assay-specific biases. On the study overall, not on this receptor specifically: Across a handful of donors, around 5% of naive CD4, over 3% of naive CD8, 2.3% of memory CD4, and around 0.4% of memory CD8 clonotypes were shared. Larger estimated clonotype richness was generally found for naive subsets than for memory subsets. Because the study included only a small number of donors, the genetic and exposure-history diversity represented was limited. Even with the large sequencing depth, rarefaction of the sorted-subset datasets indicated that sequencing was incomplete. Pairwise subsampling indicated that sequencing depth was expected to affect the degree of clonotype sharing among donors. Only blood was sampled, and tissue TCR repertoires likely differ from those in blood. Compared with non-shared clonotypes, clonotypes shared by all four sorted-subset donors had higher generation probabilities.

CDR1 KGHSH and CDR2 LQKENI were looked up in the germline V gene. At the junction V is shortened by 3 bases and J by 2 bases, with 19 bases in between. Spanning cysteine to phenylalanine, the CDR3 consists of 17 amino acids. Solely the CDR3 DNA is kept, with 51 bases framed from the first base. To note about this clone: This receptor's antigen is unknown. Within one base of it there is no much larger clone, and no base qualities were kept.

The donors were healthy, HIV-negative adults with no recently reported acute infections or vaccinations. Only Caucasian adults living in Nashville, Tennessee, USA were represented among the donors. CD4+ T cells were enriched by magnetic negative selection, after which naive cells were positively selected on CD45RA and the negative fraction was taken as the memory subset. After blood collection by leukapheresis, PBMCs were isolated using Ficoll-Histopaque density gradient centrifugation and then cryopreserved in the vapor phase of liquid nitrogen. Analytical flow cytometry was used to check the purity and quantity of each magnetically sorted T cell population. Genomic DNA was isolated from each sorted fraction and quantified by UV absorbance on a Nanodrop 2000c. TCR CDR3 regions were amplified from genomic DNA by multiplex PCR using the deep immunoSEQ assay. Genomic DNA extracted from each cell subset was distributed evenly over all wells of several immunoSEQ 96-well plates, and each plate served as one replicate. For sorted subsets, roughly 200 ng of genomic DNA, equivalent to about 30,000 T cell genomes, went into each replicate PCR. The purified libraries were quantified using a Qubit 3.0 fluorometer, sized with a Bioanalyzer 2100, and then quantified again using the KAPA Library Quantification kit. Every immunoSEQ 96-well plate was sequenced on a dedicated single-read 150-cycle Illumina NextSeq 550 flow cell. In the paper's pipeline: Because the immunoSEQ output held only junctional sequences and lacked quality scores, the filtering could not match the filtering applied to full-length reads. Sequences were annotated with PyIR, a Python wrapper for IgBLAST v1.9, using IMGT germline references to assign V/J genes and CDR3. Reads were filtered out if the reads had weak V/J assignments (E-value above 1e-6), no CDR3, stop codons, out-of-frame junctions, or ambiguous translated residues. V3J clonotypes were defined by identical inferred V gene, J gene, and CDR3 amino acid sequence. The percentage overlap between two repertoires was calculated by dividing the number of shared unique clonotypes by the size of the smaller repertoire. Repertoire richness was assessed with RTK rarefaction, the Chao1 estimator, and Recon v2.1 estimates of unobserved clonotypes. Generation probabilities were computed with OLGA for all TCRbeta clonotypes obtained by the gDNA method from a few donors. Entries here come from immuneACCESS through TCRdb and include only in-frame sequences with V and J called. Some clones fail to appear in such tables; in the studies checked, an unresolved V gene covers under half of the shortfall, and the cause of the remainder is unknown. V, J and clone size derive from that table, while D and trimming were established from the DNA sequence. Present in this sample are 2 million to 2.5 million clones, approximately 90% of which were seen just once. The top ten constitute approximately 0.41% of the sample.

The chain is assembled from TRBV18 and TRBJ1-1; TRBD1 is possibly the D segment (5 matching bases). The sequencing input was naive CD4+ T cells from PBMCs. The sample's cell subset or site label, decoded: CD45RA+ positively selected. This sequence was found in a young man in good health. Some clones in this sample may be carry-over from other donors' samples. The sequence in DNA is TGTGCCAGCTCACCCCCTAATGGGGCTTGGCAAAACACTGAAGCTTTCTTT. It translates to CASSPPNGAWQNTEAFF.